Listed below are T cell receptor beta chains from one sample, sequenced in a study of lymphopenia after photon versus proton radiotherapy. TCRdb keeps only in-frame clones here, not all; method: immunoSEQ multiplex PCR. The table lists tens of thousands of clones, about 87% of them singletons. The sequenced sample was peripheral blood, obtained from a patient treated with proton-based radiotherapy. These receptors were collected from a woman in her seventies with pancreatic cancer. Each CDR3 is given with its conserved first and last residue. Each record gives: V gene, J gene, CDR3 protein.

V: TRBV5-1
J: TRBJ1-4
CDR3: CASSLQGPTNEKLFF

V: TRBV6-6
J: TRBJ2-1
CDR3: CASNRKLAGDFNEQFF

V: TRBV28
J: TRBJ2-5
CDR3: CASSIPGGGETQYF

V: TRBV7-2
J: TRBJ2-7
CDR3: CASSLSGTETYEQYF

V: TRBV27
J: TRBJ2-7
CDR3: CASSFPGGEQYF

V: TRBV2
J: TRBJ2-2
CDR3: CVSRGSGSPGELFF

V: TRBV7-8
J: TRBJ1-6
CDR3: CASSGRGDSYNSPLHF

V: TRBV30
J: TRBJ2-3
CDR3: CAYPGTGNTDTQYF

V: TRBV4-2
J: TRBJ1-1
CDR3: CASSPRQAENTEAFF

V: TRBV13
J: TRBJ2-1
CDR3: CASSSGTSGISYNEQFF

V: TRBV5-5
J: TRBJ1-1
CDR3: CASSSLSGNTEAFF

V: TRBV10-1
J: TRBJ2-7
CDR3: CASSELMGLYEQYF

V: TRBV9
J: TRBJ2-1
CDR3: CASSVKARYNEQFF

V: TRBV28
J: TRBJ2-5
CDR3: CASRPQGMRETQYF

V: TRBV30
J: TRBJ2-1
CDR3: CAWSFGPYNEQFF

V: TRBV7-3
J: TRBJ2-5
CDR3: CASSQLAGVETQYF

V: TRBV25-1
J: TRBJ1-5
CDR3: CASSEGNAQPQHF

V: TRBV7-9
J: TRBJ1-4
CDR3: CASSYGQKEKLFF

V: TRBV6-5
J: TRBJ1-5
CDR3: CASSYLGSNQPQHF

V: TRBV11-2
J: TRBJ2-7
CDR3: CASSRRLAGTYEQYF

V: TRBV7-6
J: TRBJ2-1
CDR3: CASSPGRQINEQFF

V: TRBV27
J: TRBJ2-7
CDR3: CASSPKTGSYEQYF

V: TRBV5-8
J: TRBJ2-2
CDR3: CASSLALNTGELFF

V: TRBV29-1
J: TRBJ1-1
CDR3: CTGEGASGTEAFF

V: TRBV27
J: TRBJ2-7
CDR3: CASSLSGSPYEQYF

V: TRBV5-1
J: TRBJ2-5
CDR3: CASSGTGGFKTQYF

V: TRBV28
J: TRBJ2-1
CDR3: CASSPPGQRINEQFF

V: TRBV28
J: TRBJ1-6
CDR3: CASKAVGGTGFANSPLHF

V: TRBV2
J: TRBJ2-3
CDR3: CASSGQGTPDTQYF

V: TRBV19
J: TRBJ2-7
CDR3: CASSISFMGPASYEQYF

V: TRBV4-2
J: TRBJ2-1
CDR3: CASSQARGTSGTNEQFF

V: TRBV20-1
J: TRBJ1-1
CDR3: CSAQKDTEAFF

V: TRBV7-2
J: TRBJ1-4
CDR3: CASSKPGEKLFF

V: TRBV28
J: TRBJ2-7
CDR3: CASSLGRTYEQYF

V: TRBV30
J: TRBJ1-5
CDR3: CAWSVSGGNQPQHF

V: TRBV7-2
J: TRBJ2-3
CDR3: CASSTNRGLTDTQYF

V: TRBV21-1
J: TRBJ1-2
CDR3: CASTCGQDYTF

V: TRBV28
J: TRBJ2-7
CDR3: CASRFPYGSLESNYEQYF

V: TRBV5-4
J: TRBJ1-2
CDR3: CASSFRGVGGYTF

V: TRBV19
J: TRBJ2-7
CDR3: CASQDRFKPLSYEQYF

V: TRBV5-6
J: TRBJ2-1
CDR3: CASSLPQGQTLEQFF

V: TRBV7-2
J: TRBJ1-2
CDR3: CASSLGVGQEGYTF

V: TRBV6-5
J: TRBJ1-2
CDR3: CASSYDHADLGYTF

V: TRBV7-9
J: TRBJ2-5
CDR3: CASSRDRGRETQYF

V: TRBV4-3
J: TRBJ2-2
CDR3: CASSQDGGGTGELFF

V: TRBV9
J: TRBJ2-5
CDR3: CASSITGGSDQYF

V: TRBV7-2
J: TRBJ1-6
CDR3: CASSPEVTYNSPLHF

V: TRBV6-6
J: TRBJ2-7
CDR3: CASSQGLIAVAYEQYF

V: TRBV4-3
J: TRBJ2-1
CDR3: CASSREAGGGEQFF

V: TRBV6-1
J: TRBJ2-2
CDR3: CASSELRLASTGELFF

V: TRBV28
J: TRBJ1-1
CDR3: CASAGGTEAFF

V: TRBV4-3
J: TRBJ2-7
CDR3: CASSQEGGGAAYEQYF

V: TRBV6-1
J: TRBJ2-1
CDR3: CASRTSGTNEQFF